The rows below give T cell receptor beta chains drawn from one sample of a study of beta chain features in type 1 diabetes. Data came from immunoSEQ multiplex PCR; TCRdb stores just in-frame clones and leaves some out. The table lists 600,000 to 700,000 clones, roughly 12% of them singletons, with around 0.12% in the top ten. The sample was naive CD4+ T cells from blood. The receptors stem from a man younger than 45 with type 1 diabetes. CDR3s include the opening cysteine and the closing phenylalanine or tryptophan. The order of the fields is D gene, J gene, V gene, clone size, CDR3 DNA, CDR3 protein. A D gene is named only where the DNA matches it firmly. Part of the rows lack a size; the others show once, few, many or a class for expanded clones.

d_gene: NA
j_gene: TRBJ1-1
v_gene: TRBV5-4
abundance: few
CDR3nt: TGTGCCAGCAGCTTAGGACAGATGAACACTGAAGCTTTCTTT
CDR3aa: CASSLGQMNTEAFF

d_gene: NA
j_gene: TRBJ1-5
v_gene: TRBV1
abundance: once
CDR3nt: TGCACCCCCCCCGGTCCCGGGAGCAATCAGCCCCAGCATTTT
CDR3aa: CTPPGPGSNQPQHF

d_gene: TRBD1
j_gene: TRBJ2-6
v_gene: TRBV28
abundance: few
CDR3nt: TGTGCCAGCACCGGGACAGGCTTTTCTGGGGCCAACGTCCTGACTTTC
CDR3aa: CASTGTGFSGANVLTF

d_gene: TRBD1
j_gene: TRBJ1-2
v_gene: TRBV19
abundance: NA
CDR3nt: TGTGCCAGTAGTATACAGGGGGAGCATGGCTACACCTTC
CDR3aa: CASSIQGEHGYTF

d_gene: TRBD1
j_gene: TRBJ2-7
v_gene: TRBV19
abundance: few
CDR3nt: TGTGCCAGTAGTACGTTGACAGGGGAACACGAGCAGTACTTC
CDR3aa: CASSTLTGEHEQYF

d_gene: TRBD2
j_gene: TRBJ2-1
v_gene: TRBV7-9
abundance: few
CDR3nt: TGTGCCAGCAGCACTAGCGGGGGGGCTAATGAGCAGTTCTTC
CDR3aa: CASSTSGGANEQFF

d_gene: NA
j_gene: TRBJ2-5
v_gene: TRBV7-3
abundance: NA
CDR3nt: TGTGCCAGCAGCTTAAACGGGGGCCAAGAGACCCAGTACTTC
CDR3aa: CASSLNGGQETQYF

d_gene: NA
j_gene: TRBJ2-3
v_gene: TRBV7-6
abundance: NA
CDR3nt: TGTGCCAGCAGCTTAGCGGGACCAGGGGGGACAGATACGCAGTATTTT
CDR3aa: CASSLAGPGGTDTQYF

d_gene: NA
j_gene: TRBJ2-1
v_gene: TRBV7-9
abundance: NA
CDR3nt: TGTGCCAGCAGCTTAGAAGGGACCAGCAGGTCCTACAATGAGCAGTTCTTC
CDR3aa: CASSLEGTSRSYNEQFF

d_gene: NA
j_gene: TRBJ2-7
v_gene: TRBV6-5
abundance: few
CDR3nt: TGTGCCAGCAGTTCCCCTCTCTACGAGCAGTACTTC
CDR3aa: CASSSPLYEQYF

d_gene: NA
j_gene: TRBJ2-3
v_gene: TRBV27
abundance: NA
CDR3nt: TGTGCCACCTCGAAACAGGGATCCACAGATACGCAGTATTTT
CDR3aa: CATSKQGSTDTQYF

d_gene: TRBD2
j_gene: TRBJ2-5
v_gene: TRBV9
abundance: NA
CDR3nt: TGTGCCAGCAGCGTAGGTGGACTAGCCGCCGGGAGGGAGACCCAGTACTTC
CDR3aa: CASSVGGLAAGRETQYF

d_gene: TRBD1
j_gene: TRBJ1-1
v_gene: TRBV9
abundance: NA
CDR3nt: TGTGCCAGCAGCGTAGCGACAGGGAGCACTGAAGCTTTCTTT
CDR3aa: CASSVATGSTEAFF

d_gene: NA
j_gene: TRBJ2-5
v_gene: TRBV9
abundance: NA
CDR3nt: TGTGCCAGCAGCGAGGGGGTCGCAGCGGTACAAGAGACCCAGTACTTC
CDR3aa: CASSEGVAAVQETQYF

d_gene: NA
j_gene: TRBJ1-5
v_gene: TRBV2
abundance: NA
CDR3nt: TGTGCCAGCAGGGGTGACGGACCGAGCCAGCCCCAGCATTTT
CDR3aa: CASRGDGPSQPQHF

d_gene: NA
j_gene: TRBJ1-5
v_gene: TRBV6-1
abundance: few
CDR3nt: TGTGCCAGCAACGTGGAGGGCCGGGGAGTTCAGCCCCAGCATTTT
CDR3aa: CASNVEGRGVQPQHF

d_gene: NA
j_gene: TRBJ2-2
v_gene: TRBV7-9
abundance: few
CDR3nt: TGTGCCAGCAGCCCGCTTAGGAATGGGATTACAATTTTT
CDR3aa: CASSPLRNGITIF

d_gene: TRBD1
j_gene: TRBJ1-6
v_gene: TRBV9
abundance: few
CDR3nt: TGTGCCAGCAGCGGGACAGGGGGCTATAATTCACCCCTCCACTTT
CDR3aa: CASSGTGGYNSPLHF

d_gene: NA
j_gene: TRBJ1-1
v_gene: TRBV7-2
abundance: few
CDR3nt: TGTGCCAGCCTGGGGTTGCTTAACACTGAAGCTTTCTTT
CDR3aa: CASLGLLNTEAFF

d_gene: TRBD1
j_gene: TRBJ2-5
v_gene: TRBV6-6
abundance: few
CDR3nt: TGTGCCAGCAGTCGACAGGGTCGGGAGACCCAGTACTTC
CDR3aa: CASSRQGRETQYF

d_gene: TRBD1
j_gene: TRBJ2-3
v_gene: TRBV9
abundance: NA
CDR3nt: TGTGCCAGCAGCGCAGGGGGCGGCGCAGATACGCAGTATTTT
CDR3aa: CASSAGGGADTQYF

d_gene: NA
j_gene: TRBJ2-7
v_gene: TRBV6-5
abundance: NA
CDR3nt: TGTGCCAGCAGTCCCTCCCGTTGGGGGACCTACGAGCAGTACTTC
CDR3aa: CASSPSRWGTYEQYF

d_gene: NA
j_gene: TRBJ2-1
v_gene: TRBV25-1
abundance: NA
CDR3nt: TGTGCCACCAGGGTTCGTAATGAGCAGTTCTTC
CDR3aa: CATRVRNEQFF

d_gene: NA
j_gene: TRBJ1-5
v_gene: TRBV11-2
abundance: NA
CDR3nt: TGTGCCAGCAGCTCCGAGGGCCCCCAGCATTTT
CDR3aa: CASSSEGPQHF

d_gene: NA
j_gene: TRBJ1-3
v_gene: TRBV15
abundance: many
CDR3nt: TGTGCCACCAGCAGAGATGGGTGGGGCAGCTCTGGAAACACCATATATTTT
CDR3aa: CATSRDGWGSSGNTIYF

d_gene: NA
j_gene: TRBJ2-5
v_gene: TRBV7-9
abundance: NA
CDR3nt: TGTGCCAGCAGCTTAGTGGGGGCGACAGGTCGCGAGACCCAGTACTTC
CDR3aa: CASSLVGATGRETQYF